The 5 T cell receptor beta chains in this list originate from one sample, sequenced in a study of cytomegalovirus exposure and HLA in healthy donors. Both 60 Vbeta primers and 13 Jbeta primers went into the PCR. The protocol was immunoSEQ multiplex PCR, while the TCRdb copy is restricted to in-frame clones and leaves out a portion. The sample contains about 250,000 clones, just under 80% of which appear only once. Sequencing used PBMCs. The receptors derive from a boy aged 5-17 years in good health and CMV-seronegative.

V is TRBV13 and J is TRBJ2-5; TRBD1 agrees at 7 bases. V lost 3 bases to trimming and J lost 5 bases; unmatched junction nucleotides: 9. Germline CDR1 and CDR2: PRHDT and FYEKMQ (reference sequence). The CDR3 has 15 amino acids. The CDR3 DNA follows: TGTGCCAGCAGCTTCCAACTACAGGGGCTGGAGACCCAGTACTTC. Amino acid sequence: CASSFQLQGLETQYF.

The chain recombines TRBV9 with TRBJ2-1; D may be TRBD2 (7 bases). Looked up from germline, CDR1 is SGDLS and CDR2 is YYNGEE. V lost 3 bases and J 12 bases, leaving 25 bases between the germline ends. CDR3 length: 16 amino acids. DNA for the CDR3: TGTGCCAGCAGCGAGGGGGACTATCTTGGCCGCGATCGGCAGTTCTTC. Translation gives CASSEGDYLGRDRQFF.

The chain has TRBV15 and TRBJ2-1; 8 bases are a match to TRBD2. Germline V gives CDR1 LNHNV, CDR2 YYDKDF (reference sequence). The junction had 8 bases not matched to a gene; V was cut back by 4 bases and J by 6 bases. The length of the CDR3 is 15 residues. This chain's CDR3 is CATSNGGVLGNEQFF. DNA for the CDR3: TGTGCCACCAGCAACGGGGGGGTTTTGGGCAATGAGCAGTTCTTC.

The chain is built from TRBV6-5 and TRBJ2-2; TRBD1 matches 10 bases. The CDR3 runs 14 residues. The V gene end was trimmed by 6 bases and the J gene end by 5 bases; junction bases not matched to a gene: 3. Germline V gene lookup returns CDR1 MNHEY and CDR2 SVGAGI. The CDR3 DNA reads TGTGCCAGCAGAGACAGGGGGCGTACCGGGGAGCTGTTTTTT. Translating gives CASRDRGRTGELFF.

The V gene is TRBV9, the J gene TRBJ1-2; a possible D gene is TRBD1 (5 bases). V was cut by 0 bases and J by 1 base, with 10 bases left in between. The CDR3 sequence is 15 residues long. Germline assignment: CDR1 SGDLS and CDR2 YYNGEE. The CDR3 loop reads CASSVGWQGNYGYTF. The CDR3 DNA reads as TGTGCCAGCAGCGTAGGGTGGCAGGGTAACTATGGCTACACCTTC.